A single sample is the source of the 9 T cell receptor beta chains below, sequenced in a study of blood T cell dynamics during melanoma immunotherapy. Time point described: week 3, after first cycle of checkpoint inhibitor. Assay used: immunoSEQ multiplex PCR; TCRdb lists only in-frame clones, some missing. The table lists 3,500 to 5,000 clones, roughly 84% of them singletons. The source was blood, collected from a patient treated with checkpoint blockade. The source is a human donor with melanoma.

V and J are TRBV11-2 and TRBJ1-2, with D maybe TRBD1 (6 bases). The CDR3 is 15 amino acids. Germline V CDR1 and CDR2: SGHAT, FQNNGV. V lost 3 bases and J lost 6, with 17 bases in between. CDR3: CASSFWGHPSDGYTF. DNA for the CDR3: TGTGCCAGCAGCTTTTGGGGACACCCGAGCGATGGCTACACCTTC.

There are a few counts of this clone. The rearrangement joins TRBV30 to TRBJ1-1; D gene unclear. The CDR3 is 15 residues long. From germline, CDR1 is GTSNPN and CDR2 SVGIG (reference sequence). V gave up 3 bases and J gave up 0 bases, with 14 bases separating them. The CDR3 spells CAWSLPQSVNTEAFF. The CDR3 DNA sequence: TGTGCCTGGAGCCTACCTCAGTCAGTGAACACTGAAGCTTTCTTT.

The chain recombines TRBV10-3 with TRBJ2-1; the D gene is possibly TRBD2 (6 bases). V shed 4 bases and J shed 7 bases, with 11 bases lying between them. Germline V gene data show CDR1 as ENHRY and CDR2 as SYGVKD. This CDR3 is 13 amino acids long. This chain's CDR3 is CAISGRLDNEQFF. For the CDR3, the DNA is TGTGCCATCAGTGGGAGACTAGATAATGAGCAGTTCTTC.

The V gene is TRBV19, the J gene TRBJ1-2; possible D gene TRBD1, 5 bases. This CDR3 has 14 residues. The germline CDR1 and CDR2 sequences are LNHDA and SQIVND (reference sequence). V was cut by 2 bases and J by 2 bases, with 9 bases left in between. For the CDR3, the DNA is TGTGCCAGTAGTATATGGGGGACCAACTATGGCTACACCTTC. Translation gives CASSIWGTNYGYTF.

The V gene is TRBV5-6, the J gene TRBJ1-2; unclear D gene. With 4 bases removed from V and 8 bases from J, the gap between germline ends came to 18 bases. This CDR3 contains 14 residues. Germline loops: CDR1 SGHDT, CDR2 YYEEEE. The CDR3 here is CASSPRMTREGYTF. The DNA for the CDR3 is TGTGCCAGCAGCCCCAGAATGACCCGGGAGGGCTACACCTTC.

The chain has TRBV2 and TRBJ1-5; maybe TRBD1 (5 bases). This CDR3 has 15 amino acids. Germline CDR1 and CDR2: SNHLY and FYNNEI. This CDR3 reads CASQTEGAKNQPQHF. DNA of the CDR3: TGTGCTTCCCAAACGGAAGGGGCTAAGAATCAGCCCCAGCATTTT.

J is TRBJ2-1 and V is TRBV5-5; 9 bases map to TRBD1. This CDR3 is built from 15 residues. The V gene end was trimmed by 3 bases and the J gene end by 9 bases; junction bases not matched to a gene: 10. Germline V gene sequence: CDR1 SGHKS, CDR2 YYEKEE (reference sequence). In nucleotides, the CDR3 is TGTGCCAGCAGCTCATACAGGGGGCGCCCGAGTGAGCAGTTCTTC. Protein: CASSSYRGRPSEQFF.

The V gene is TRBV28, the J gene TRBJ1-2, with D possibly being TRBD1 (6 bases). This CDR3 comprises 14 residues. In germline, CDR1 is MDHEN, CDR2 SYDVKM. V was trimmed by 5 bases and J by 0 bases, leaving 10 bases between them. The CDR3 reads CASSLRQANYGYTF. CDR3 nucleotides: TGTGCCAGCAGTCTTCGACAGGCTAACTATGGCTACACCTTC.

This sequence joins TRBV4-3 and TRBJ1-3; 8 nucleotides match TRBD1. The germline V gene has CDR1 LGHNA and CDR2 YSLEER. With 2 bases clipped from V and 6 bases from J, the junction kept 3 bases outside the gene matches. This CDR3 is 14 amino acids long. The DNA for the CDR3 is TGCGCCAGCAGCCAAAGGACAGGGCTAAACACCATATATTTT. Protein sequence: CASSQRTGLNTIYF.